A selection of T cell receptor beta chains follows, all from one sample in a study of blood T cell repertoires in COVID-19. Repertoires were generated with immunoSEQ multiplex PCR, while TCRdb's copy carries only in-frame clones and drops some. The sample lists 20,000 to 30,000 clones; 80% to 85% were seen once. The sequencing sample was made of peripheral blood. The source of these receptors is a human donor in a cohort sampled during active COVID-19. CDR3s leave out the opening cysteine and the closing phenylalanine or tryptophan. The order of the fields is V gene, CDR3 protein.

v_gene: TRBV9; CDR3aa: ASSVGGTSGSPF
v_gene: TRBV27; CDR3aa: ASREQGFVETQY
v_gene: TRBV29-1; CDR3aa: SVGSSLAGAYEQY
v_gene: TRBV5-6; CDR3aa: ASSSEVRGGGTQY
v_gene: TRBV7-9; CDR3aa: ASSFTGGGQTQY
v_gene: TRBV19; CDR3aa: ASSIGSTGWPLH
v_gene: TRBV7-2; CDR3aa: ASSLNQGVSGNTIY
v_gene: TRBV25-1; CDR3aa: ASSVPGYSEKLF
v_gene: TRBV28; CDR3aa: ASSVIRGTYGYT
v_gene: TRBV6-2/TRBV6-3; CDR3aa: ASSYVADQPQH
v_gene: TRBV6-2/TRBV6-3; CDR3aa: ASSSLSGTKVSYEQY
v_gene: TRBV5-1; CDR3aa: ASSLGQVGGTDTQY
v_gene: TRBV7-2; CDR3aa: ASVLASPYNEQF
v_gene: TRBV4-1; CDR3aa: ASSQFGTGVLYEQY
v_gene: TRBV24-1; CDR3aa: ATSDLRAGGSYNEQF
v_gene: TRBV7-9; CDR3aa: ASSLAVTEAF
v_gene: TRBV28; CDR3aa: ASRGRGRPINNSPLH
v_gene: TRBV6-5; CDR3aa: ASRPPRLQETQY
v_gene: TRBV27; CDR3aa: ARPPMGQVTYEQY
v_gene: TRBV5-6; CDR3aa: ASGRGSNTGELF
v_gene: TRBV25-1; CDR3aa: ASSGGQGLGSPLH
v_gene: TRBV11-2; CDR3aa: ASSLGAANEQF
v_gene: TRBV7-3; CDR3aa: ASSLTLGQGAYNEQF
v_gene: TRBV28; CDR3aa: ASSSGGTSGTDTQY
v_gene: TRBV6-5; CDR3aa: ASSLYMGAYYEQY
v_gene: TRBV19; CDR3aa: ASSIRVTGFKNQPQH
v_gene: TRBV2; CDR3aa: ASSVEVGEQY
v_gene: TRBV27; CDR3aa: ASRPGRSYTGELF
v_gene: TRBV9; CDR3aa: ASSVSGGISYEQY
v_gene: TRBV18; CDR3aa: ASSPIRGTTGELF
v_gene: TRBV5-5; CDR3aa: ASSSSSGGLFSSSYEQY
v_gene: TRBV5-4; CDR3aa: ASSLDRVNTEAF
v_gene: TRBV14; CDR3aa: ASSRGGSTEAF
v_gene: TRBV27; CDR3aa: ASSLGGTPYEQY
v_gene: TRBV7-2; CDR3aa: ASSLGGTPTDTQY
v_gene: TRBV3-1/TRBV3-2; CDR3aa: ASSQGIKLRAYEQY
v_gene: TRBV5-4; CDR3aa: ASSLVADMQY
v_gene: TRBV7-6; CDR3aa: ASSSGQGITDTQY
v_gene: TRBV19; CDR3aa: ASSIGGETQY
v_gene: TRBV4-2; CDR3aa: ASSQDRARGESPLH